Listed below are T cell receptor beta chains from one sample, sequenced in a study of Ad26.COV2.S vaccination and SARS-CoV-2 variants. Method: immunoSEQ multiplex PCR; TCRdb's copy keeps in-frame clones and lacks some. This sample has hundreds of thousands of clones, with 89% found just once. Sequenced material: peripheral blood, taken in a trial of Ad26.COV2.S vaccine versus placebo. Receptor source: a person aged 18-65 years who received the Ad26.COV2.S COVID-19 vaccine or a placebo. CDR3s include the opening cysteine and the closing phenylalanine or tryptophan. The D gene is left open where the match is weak. The size of a clone is reported for some rows only, either as once, few or many, or as a class for expanded clones.

j_gene	d_gene	abundance	v_gene	CDR3nt	CDR3aa
TRBJ1-2	.	few	TRBV30	TGTGCCTGGATGATCTATAACTATGGCTACACCTTC	CAWMIYNYGYTF
TRBJ2-7	.	.	TRBV5-1	TGCGCCAGCAGCTTGGCCGAGACGGACGGTAAATACGAGCAGTACTTC	CASSLAETDGKYEQYF
TRBJ1-2	.	.	TRBV30	TGTGCCTGGAGTGCAGGGCTCTATGGCTACACCTTC	CAWSAGLYGYTF
TRBJ2-7	TRBD2	.	TRBV7-9	TGTGCCAGCAGCGAACCGGGACTAGCGGGAACCGAGCAGTACTTC	CASSEPGLAGTEQYF
TRBJ2-7	.	once	TRBV6-1	TGTGCCAGCAGTGAAGCTGGATCGGACTACGAGCAGTACTTC	CASSEAGSDYEQYF
TRBJ1-5	TRBD1	.	TRBV7-2	TGTGCCAGCAGCTTCGACAGGGGGTTTCAGCCCCAGCATTTT	CASSFDRGFQPQHF
TRBJ2-5	.	.	TRBV3-1/TRBV3-2	TGTGCCAGCAGCCAAGTAGGGGGGCGGGAGACCCAGTACTTC	CASSQVGGRETQYF
TRBJ1-1	.	once	TRBV4-2	TGTGCCAGCACTTCCCGGAGGGGGGTCCAAGGGGCTGAAGCTTTCTTT	CASTSRRGVQGAEAFF
TRBJ2-2	.	.	TRBV6-5	TGTGCCAGCAGTTATTCTAGAGACACCGGGGAGCTGTTTTTT	CASSYSRDTGELFF
TRBJ2-7	.	.	TRBV7-2	TGTGCCAGCAGCTTAGAGGCCAGCCGTTTCTCCTACGAGCAGTACTTC	CASSLEASRFSYEQYF
TRBJ2-3	.	.	TRBV6-4	TGTGCCAGCAGTCCGGCAATGGGCGGCACAGATACGCAGTATTTT	CASSPAMGGTDTQYF
TRBJ2-2	TRBD2	.	TRBV24-1	TGTGCCACCAGTGATGCTAGCGGGGGTCTCACCGGGGAGCTGTTTTTT	CATSDASGGLTGELFF
TRBJ1-1	.	.	TRBV5-1	TGCGCCAGCAGCTTGGAACCAGGACAGAGAGTGAACACTGAAGCTTTCTTT	CASSLEPGQRVNTEAFF
TRBJ1-4	.	.	TRBV18	TGTGCCAGCTCACCACGGCAGGCCCATAATGAAAAACTGTTTTTT	CASSPRQAHNEKLFF
TRBJ1-2	.	.	TRBV6-6	TGTGCCAGCAGTTACACATTCTATGGCTACACCTTC	CASSYTFYGYTF
TRBJ2-3	TRBD2	.	TRBV27	TGTGCCAGCAGTTTCGGGACTAGAATCCCAGATACGCAGTATTTT	CASSFGTRIPDTQYF
TRBJ2-7	.	.	TRBV21-1	TGTGCCAGCAGCAAAGGAGTAGCGCGAGCGCGGAGCCACGAGCAGTACTTC	CASSKGVARARSHEQYF
TRBJ2-2	.	once	TRBV18	TGTGCCAGCTCACCACCGATAGGGAACACCGGGGAGCTGTTTTTT	CASSPPIGNTGELFF
TRBJ2-4	.	.	TRBV7-2	TGTGCCAGCAGCTCGATGGTAGCCAAAAACATTCAGTACTTC	CASSSMVAKNIQYF
TRBJ2-7	TRBD2	.	TRBV4-2	TGTGCCAGCAGCCAAGGTGCTAGCGGGAGGCCCGAGCAGTACTTC	CASSQGASGRPEQYF
TRBJ2-5	TRBD2	.	TRBV5-1	TGCGCCAGCAGCCACGACCTGACTAGCGGGGGAAGAGAGACCCAGTACTTC	CASSHDLTSGGRETQYF
TRBJ1-2	TRBD1	.	TRBV7-2	TGTGCCAGCAGCTTAATGGGACAGGCCGTAGGAGACACCTTC	CASSLMGQAVGDTF
TRBJ1-6	TRBD1	.	TRBV7-2	TGTGCCAGCAGCACGGGACAGTATAATTCACCCCTCCACTTT	CASSTGQYNSPLHF
TRBJ2-7	.	.	TRBV7-2	TGTGCCAGCAGCTTAGCGGGCGGGCCTAGTCGCTACGAGCAGTACTTC	CASSLAGGPSRYEQYF
TRBJ2-5	.	.	TRBV3-1/TRBV3-2	TGTGCCAGTACGGCGTTGTCTACCCAAGAGACCCAGTACTTC	CASTALSTQETQYF
TRBJ2-7	TRBD1	.	TRBV6-2/TRBV6-3	TGTGCCAGCAGTTCCGCCGGGACAGGAGCCTACGAGCAGTACTTC	CASSSAGTGAYEQYF
TRBJ2-3	TRBD2	.	TRBV10-3	TGTGCCATCAGACTAGCGGGAGGGGATACGCAGTATTTT	CAIRLAGGDTQYF
TRBJ1-3	.	.	TRBV12-3/TRBV12-4	TGTGCCAGCAGTTTAAGGGACGGATACACCATATATTTT	CASSLRDGYTIYF
TRBJ2-5	.	.	TRBV6-5	TGTGCCAGCAGTTTGGGTCGAGGGGAGACCCAGTACTTC	CASSLGRGETQYF
TRBJ2-6	.	.	TRBV23-1	TGCGCCAGCAGTCTCCCCGATGCGGGTTCCTCTGGGGCCAACGTCCTGACTTTC	CASSLPDAGSSGANVLTF
TRBJ1-5	.	.	TRBV19	TGTGCCAGTAGTGTACAGGGAAATCAGCCCCAGCATTTT	CASSVQGNQPQHF
TRBJ2-1	TRBD1	.	TRBV7-8	TGTGCCAGCAAGGGACAGGGAAGTAGCTCCTACAATGAGCAGTTCTTC	CASKGQGSSSYNEQFF
TRBJ2-7	.	.	TRBV3-1/TRBV3-2	TGTGCCAGCAGCCAAGATCTCGAGCAGTACTTC	CASSQDLEQYF
TRBJ1-4	.	.	TRBV5-1	TGCGCCAGCAGCCTATTGGGATCAGGGCAGTCGGAAAAACTGTTTTTT	CASSLLGSGQSEKLFF
TRBJ1-1	.	.	TRBV2	TGTGCCAGCAGTGACAGGGTGGGTTACACTGAAGCTTTCTTT	CASSDRVGYTEAFF
TRBJ2-3	.	.	TRBV9	TGTGCCAGCAGCGTAGCTGTTTCGGCAGATACGCAGTATTTT	CASSVAVSADTQYF
TRBJ2-3	.	.	TRBV15	TGTGCCACCAGCAGAGATCCAACCGGGGATACGCAGTATTTT	CATSRDPTGDTQYF
TRBJ2-7	.	.	TRBV14	TGTGCCAGCAGCCACGGGACTGGTTACGAGCAGTACTTC	CASSHGTGYEQYF
TRBJ1-1	TRBD1	.	TRBV7-2	TGTGCCAGCAGCTTGGACAGGCCGAACATGAACACTGAAGCTTTCTTT	CASSLDRPNMNTEAFF
TRBJ1-5	.	.	TRBV19	TGTGCCAGTAGTATTTCGGGGAAGAGCAATCAGCCCCAGCATTTT	CASSISGKSNQPQHF
TRBJ1-5	.	.	TRBV5-1	TGCGCCAGCAGCCTGGACGGGAATCAGCCCCAGCATTTT	CASSLDGNQPQHF